This T cell receptor beta chain was documented in a study of OX40 agonist ivuxolimab in advanced cancers. Study background: Cohort: roughly 79% men, mean age approximately 66, aged about 23 to 79. Previous treatment with anti-PD-1, anti-PD-L1 or anti-CTLA-4 therapy was allowed; about 37% had received some.

The data were produced by immunoSEQ multiplex PCR, yet TCRdb's version contains in-frame clones alone and is incomplete. The sample shows 26,000 or so clones, about 87% of them seen only once. This CDR3 has 15 residues. The sequences come from CD4+ or CD8+ T cells sorted from blood, collected in a trial of the OX40 agonist ivuxolimab. The chain is built from TRBV21-1 and TRBJ1-5. TRBV21-1 is a known pseudogene. The TCR originated in an adult with an advanced solid tumor such as melanoma, head and neck, liver or kidney cancer. The CDR3 nucleotides are TGTGCCAGCAGGGGCGAGGGAGGATTGCCTCAGCCCCAGCATTTT. The encoded protein is CASRGEGGLPQPQHF.